This paragraph covers one TCR beta chain sequence. Assay used: immunoSEQ multiplex PCR; TCRdb lists only in-frame clones, some missing. The sample shows about 61,000 clones, approximately 89% of them seen only once. The sample originates from a study of OX40 agonist ivuxolimab in advanced cancers. The wider study: Patients enrolled in dose escalation were diagnosed with hepatocellular carcinoma, melanoma, renal cell or head and neck cancer.

Germline V gene sequence: CDR1 SEHNR, CDR2 FQNEAQ (reference sequence). This CDR3 comprises 15 residues. Trimming pared 2 bases from V and 2 bases from J, leaving 10 bases between. The material sequenced was CD4+ or CD8+ T cells sorted from blood, taken in a trial of the OX40 agonist ivuxolimab. This sequence originates from an adult with an advanced solid tumor such as melanoma, head and neck, liver or kidney cancer. This sequence joins TRBV7-9 and TRBJ2-1; no firm D call. For the CDR3, the DNA is TGTGCCAGCAGCTTACTCGGGCACACCTACAATGAGCAGTTCTTC. Its translation: CASSLLGHTYNEQFF.